These 5 T cell receptor beta chains were all obtained from the same sample, sequenced in a study of blood T cell repertoires in COVID-19. The repertoire was sequenced with immunoSEQ multiplex PCR; TCRdb's copy has only in-frame clones and lacks some. The sample holds roughly 60,000 clones, 75% to 85% seen once. The sequenced material came from peripheral blood. All receptors come from an older woman with acute or convalescent COVID-19.

V and J are TRBV5-1 and TRBJ2-7; 8 positions agree with TRBD2. The CDR3 extends over 16 amino acids. The J segment lost 2 bases and the V segment lost 1 base, leaving 8 bases of the junction unmatched. The germline CDR1 and CDR2 sequences are SGHRS and YFSETQ. CDR3 sequence: CASSLRGGGLTYEQYF. In DNA form, the CDR3 reads TGCGCCAGCAGCTTGAGGGGCGGGGGGCTGACCTACGAGCAGTACTTC.

The chain couples TRBV7-2 to TRBJ1-2; D is possibly TRBD1 (6 bases). V lost 5 bases and J lost 2, with 12 bases in between. The CDR3 covers 14 residues. Germline V gene lookup returns CDR1 SGHTA and CDR2 FQGNSA. The CDR3, as DNA: TGTGCCAGCAGCCCCAAGACAGGAAACTATGGCTACACCTTC. Translated: CASSPKTGNYGYTF.

The chain recombines TRBV14 with TRBJ1-1, with D perhaps matching TRBD1 (5 bases). V lost 4 bases and J lost 1, with 7 bases in between. In germline, CDR1 is SGHDN, CDR2 FVKESK. CDR3 size: 13 residues. CDR3 region: CASSRTPNTEAFF. CDR3 nucleotide sequence: TGTGCCAGCAGCCGGACACCGAACACTGAAGCTTTCTTT.

This clone showed up just once. J is TRBJ1-1 and V is TRBV5-1; D may be TRBD1 (6 bases). The CDR3 consists of 17 residues. Trimming left V 3 bases short and J 1 base short, with 19 bases between. Germline loops: CDR1 SGHRS, CDR2 YFSETQ. The CDR3 DNA sequence: TGCGCCAGCAGCTCAGCCGGGACACAGAGGAGGAACACTGAAGCTTTCTTT. Its translation is CASSSAGTQRRNTEAFF.

The count of this clone is one. DNA of the CDR3: TGCAGCGTTGGGACAATTAGCACAGATACGCAGTATTTT. It is translated as CSVGTISTDTQYF. The V gene is TRBV29-1, the J gene TRBJ2-3, with a tentative D call TRBD1 (5 bases). From germline, CDR1 is SQVTM and CDR2 ANQGSEA. V was clipped by 4 bases and J by 0 bases, with 8 bases between them. The CDR3 consists of 13 residues.